Shown below are 31 T cell receptor beta chains from a single sample sequenced in a study of blood T cell repertoires in COVID-19. Data came from immunoSEQ multiplex PCR; TCRdb stores just in-frame clones and leaves some out. Among around 190,000 clones listed, about 80% were seen once. Sequenced input: peripheral blood. Every receptor here comes from a human donor in a cohort sampled during active COVID-19.

The rearrangement uses TRBV20-1 and TRBJ2-3; D is possibly TRBD2 (6 bases). The CDR3 totals 11 residues. V lost 5 bases and J lost 11, with 14 bases in between. Germline-derived CDR1 and CDR2 are DFQATT and SNEGSKA (reference sequence). CDR3 protein: CSAPAMGGQYF. In DNA form, the CDR3 reads TGCAGTGCTCCTGCGATGGGGGGGCAGTATTTT.

The rearrangement links TRBV3-1 (or the pseudogene TRBV3-2) to TRBJ2-1; D gene unclear. CDR3 size: 12 residues. Germline CDR1 LGHDT, CDR2 YNNKEL (reference sequence). V was shortened by 8 bases and J by 10 bases, with 15 bases between the two germline ends. CDR3 residues: CASARGPQEQFF. The CDR3 coding sequence is TGTGCCAGCGCACGCGGTCCTCAGGAGCAGTTCTTC.

J is TRBJ1-5 and V is TRBV9, with TRBD1 matching over 7 bases. Germline CDR1 and CDR2: SGDLS and YYNGEE. The ends lost 3 bases at V and 4 bases at J; junction bases unmatched: 10. This CDR3 has 16 amino acids. The CDR3 DNA sequence: TGTGCCAGCAGCGAGGATTCAGGGGGGTTGAATCAGCCCCAGCATTTT. Its translation is CASSEDSGGLNQPQHF. The complete variable domain, with remaining parts taken from reference TRBV9 and TRBJ1-5, reads DSGVTQTPKHLITATGQRVTLRCSPRSGDLSVYWYQQSLDQGLQFLIQYYNGEERAKGNILERFSAQQFPDLHSELNLSSLELGDSALYFCASSEDSGGLNQPQHFGDGTRLSIL.

This sequence joins TRBV19 and TRBJ1-1, with D possibly TRBD1 on 5 matching bases. Trimming left V 4 bases short and J 5 bases short, with 14 bases between. CDR1 is LNHDA and CDR2 is SQIVND in the germline V gene (reference sequence). CDR3 size: 14 residues. CDR3 DNA sequence: TGTGCCAGTAGTAACCGGGCAGGGAGGACTGAAGCTTTCTTT. It is translated as CASSNRAGRTEAFF.

The chain combines TRBV7-2 with TRBJ2-7, with TRBD1 matching over 7 bases. CDR1 is SGHTA and CDR2 is FQGNSA in the germline V gene. The CDR3 consists of 16 residues. V was pared by 4 bases and J by 4 bases, with 13 bases of the junction left unmatched. CDR3 in amino acids: CASSYQAGTALYEQYF. The CDR3, as DNA: TGTGCCAGCAGCTACCAGGCCGGGACAGCCCTTTACGAGCAGTACTTC.

This chain connects TRBV7-9 to TRBJ2-7, with 10 nucleotides matching TRBD1. The ends lost 0 bases at V and 5 bases at J; junction bases unmatched: 4. This CDR3 has 15 amino acids. Germline V CDR1 and CDR2: SEHNR, FQNEAQ (reference sequence). The CDR3 coding sequence is TGTGCCAGCAGCTTAGCATCCGGGACAGGGGACGAGCAGTACTTC. Its translation is CASSLASGTGDEQYF.

About this clone: Other nucleotide sequences in the sample specify the same CDR3. The J gene is TRBJ2-5, the V gene TRBV20-1, with a tentative D call TRBD1 (5 bases). Germline lookup yields CDR1 DFQATT and CDR2 SNEGSKA (reference sequence). Trimming stripped 4 bases from V and 3 bases from J, with 6 bases between. This CDR3 has 11 amino acids. This CDR3 is CSAKGEETQYF. DNA of the CDR3: TGCAGTGCTAAAGGGGAAGAGACCCAGTACTTC.

As to this clone: One base away lies a much larger clone, so this may be a sequencing read error. In the same sample, other DNA sequences code for this CDR3. The rearrangement links TRBV7-9 to TRBJ1-1, with 8 bases that match TRBD1. V lost 5 bases to trimming and J lost 1 base; unmatched junction nucleotides: 3. Germline V gene lookup returns CDR1 SEHNR and CDR2 FQNEAQ (reference sequence). The CDR3 totals 14 residues. The CDR3 is CASSPGQENTEAFF. For the CDR3, the DNA is TGTGCCAGCAGCCCGGGACAGGAGAACACTGAAGCTTTCTTT.

The CDR3 sequence is CASVDRGRAEAFF. CDR3 coding DNA: TGTGCCAGCGTGGACAGGGGGCGTGCTGAAGCTTTCTTT. The J gene is TRBJ1-1, the V gene TRBV6-5; TRBD1 matches at 11 bases. J was trimmed by 6 bases and V by 8 bases; bases with no gene match: 5. Germline loops: CDR1 MNHEY, CDR2 SVGAGI. CDR3 length equals 13 residues.

Concerning this clone itself: The sample contains more than one DNA sequence encoding this CDR3. This chain joins TRBV6-1 and TRBJ1-1; D possibly corresponds to TRBD1 (6 bases). CDR1 is MNHNS, CDR2 SASEGT, per germline. CDR3 length: 15 residues. Trimming stripped 2 bases from V and 1 base from J, with 11 bases between. CDR3 region: CASSETGQPNTEAFF. The DNA of the CDR3 is TGTGCCAGCAGTGAAACAGGACAGCCGAACACTGAAGCTTTCTTT.

This rearrangement joins TRBV27 to TRBJ2-7; TRBD1 might be the D (6 bases). Germline V lookup: CDR1 MNHEY, CDR2 SMNVEV (reference sequence). The CDR3 runs to 16 residues. Trimming took 5 bases from V and 2 from J, leaving 19 bases between them. CDR3 sequence reads: CASSVQGHNTAYEQYF. CDR3 sequence (DNA): TGTGCCAGCAGTGTCCAGGGGCACAACACCGCCTACGAGCAGTACTTC.

V gene TRBV29-1 combines with J gene TRBJ1-1; D is unresolved. The CDR3 is 10 residues long. CDR1 is SQVTM, CDR2 ANQGSEA, per germline. The germline V and J ends were trimmed by 7 bases and 5 bases, with 8 bases remaining between them. The DNA of the CDR3 is TGCAGCGCTTCAGTAACTGAAGCTTTCTTT. Its protein product is CSASVTEAFF.

This sequence joins TRBV6-5 and TRBJ1-2; D is undetermined. The CDR3 sequence is 15 residues long. Germline values: CDR1 MNHEY, CDR2 SVGAGI. Trimming pared 7 bases from V and 8 bases from J, leaving 23 bases between. CDR3 sequence reads: CASNSLRNSRGGYTF. CDR3 nucleotide sequence: TGTGCCAGCAATTCGTTACGGAATTCTCGAGGCGGCTACACCTTC.

V is TRBV10-3 and J is TRBJ1-2; TRBD1 is a possible D gene (5 bases). The germline V gene has CDR1 ENHRY and CDR2 SYGVKD. Between the trimmed V and J ends, which lost 6 bases and 4 bases, there was a span of 9 bases. This CDR3 contains 12 residues. The CDR3 bases are TGTGCCATCAGAGCAGGGTTCTATGGCTACACCTTC. This encodes CAIRAGFYGYTF.

This clone was observed a single time. The chain is built from TRBV3-1 (or the pseudogene TRBV3-2) and TRBJ2-1, with D maybe TRBD2 (7 bases). There are 15 residues in the CDR3. From germline, CDR1 is LGHDT and CDR2 YNNKEL (reference sequence). V lost 4 bases, J lost 4 bases, and 14 bases lay in between. CDR3 DNA sequence: TGTGCCAGCAGCCTAGGTGCGGGGGCATACAATGAGCAGTTCTTC. It encodes CASSLGAGAYNEQFF.

This clone was picked up a small number of times. The gene calls are TRBV3-1 (or the pseudogene TRBV3-2) and TRBJ1-1; a weak D match, TRBD1 (6 bases). Germline V lookup: CDR1 LGHDT, CDR2 YNNKEL (reference sequence). V was shortened by 4 bases and J by 0 bases, with 15 bases between the two germline ends. This CDR3 spans 16 amino acids. CDR3 nucleotides: TGTGCCAGCAGCCCCTCGGGGGGCTTGATGAACACTGAAGCTTTCTTT. This encodes CASSPSGGLMNTEAFF.

The gene calls are TRBV6-6 and TRBJ2-3, with D possibly TRBD1 on 5 matching bases. Per the germline V gene, CDR1 is MNHNY and CDR2 is SVGAGI (reference sequence). Trimming removed 6 bases at V and 1 base at J, with 11 bases between. The CDR3 runs 14 residues. The CDR3 protein is CASRDGARTDTQYF. The DNA of the CDR3 is TGTGCCAGCAGAGATGGGGCGCGCACAGATACGCAGTATTTT.

V is TRBV10-3 and J is TRBJ2-5; 11 nucleotides match TRBD1. Germline CDR1 ENHRY, CDR2 SYGVKD. The length of the CDR3 is 15 residues. The trim removed 6 bases at V and 5 bases at J, leaving 8 bases unmatched. CDR3 sequence: CAISEGQGVMETQYF. The DNA of the CDR3 is TGTGCCATCAGCGAGGGACAGGGGGTGATGGAGACCCAGTACTTC.

The J gene is TRBJ2-1, the V gene TRBV4-2, with TRBD2 identical over 12 bases. The CDR3 consists of 17 residues. V was pared by 5 bases and J by 5 bases, with 10 bases of the junction left unmatched. Germline CDR1 is LGHNA and CDR2 is YNFKEQ. CDR3 sequence reads: CASSWTSGANRNNEQFF. DNA of the CDR3: TGTGCCAGCAGCTGGACTAGCGGGGCGAACCGGAACAATGAGCAGTTCTTC.

The rearrangement joins TRBV7-9 to TRBJ1-5; D call uncertain. V lost 2 bases and J 5 bases, leaving 7 bases between the germline ends. This CDR3 contains 13 residues. Looked up from germline, CDR1 is SEHNR and CDR2 is FQNEAQ (reference sequence). The chain's CDR3 is CASSLWSDQPQHF. The CDR3 bases are TGTGCCAGCAGCTTATGGAGTGATCAGCCCCAGCATTTT.

A few counts support this clone. V and J are TRBV29-1 and TRBJ2-1; TRBD1 agrees at 8 bases. J gave up 0 bases and V 6 bases, and 4 bases lay outside the gene matches. In germline, CDR1 is SQVTM, CDR2 ANQGSEA. The CDR3 totals 14 residues. CDR3 protein: CSVPGGLSYNEQFF. The CDR3 region has the DNA TGCAGCGTGCCAGGGGGCCTCTCCTACAATGAGCAGTTCTTC.

The V gene is TRBV10-2, the J gene TRBJ2-2; weak D call: TRBD1 (5 bases). The length of the CDR3 is 13 residues. Germline values: CDR1 WSHSY, CDR2 SAAADI. V dropped 6 bases and J dropped 4 bases, with 9 bases sitting between them. The DNA for the CDR3 is TGCGCCAGCAGGGTAGGGGCCACCGGGGAGCTGTTTTTT. Translation gives CASRVGATGELFF.

J is TRBJ1-6 and V is TRBV6-1; the match to TRBD1 covers 9 bases. The CDR3 consists of 18 residues. V lost 4 bases, J lost 1 base, and 8 bases stayed unmatched. Germline-derived CDR1 and CDR2 are MNHNS and SASEGT. CDR3 protein: CASSGGTGTWSYNSPLHF. The CDR3 DNA reads TGTGCCAGCAGTGGCGGGACAGGGACATGGTCCTATAATTCACCCCTCCACTTT.

V gene TRBV5-1 combines with J gene TRBJ2-5, with a weak D call TRBD2 (5 bases). V lost 6 bases to trimming and J lost 2 bases, with 23 bases between them. The CDR3 covers 17 residues. Germline V gives CDR1 SGHRS, CDR2 YFSETQ. CDR3: CASMRAGSSVTQETQYF. The CDR3 DNA follows: TGCGCCAGCATGCGGGCGGGCTCGTCAGTGACACAAGAGACCCAGTACTTC. The full variable domain, completed using reference TRBV5-1 and TRBJ2-5, is KAGVTQTPRYLIKTRGQQVTLSCSPISGHRSVSWYQQTPGQGLQFLFEYFSETQRNKGNFPGRFSGRQFSNSRSEMNVSTLELGDSALYLCASMRAGSSVTQETQYFGPGTRLLVL.

The table lists this clone with a few counts. The rearrangement joins TRBV3-1 (or the pseudogene TRBV3-2) to TRBJ2-7; 8 bases align to TRBD1. This CDR3 region has 15 residues. The germline V gene encodes CDR1 LGHDT and CDR2 YNNKEL (reference sequence). V shed 0 bases, J shed 4 bases, and the junction held 5 bases outside the gene matches. CDR3 bases: TGTGCCAGCAGCCAAGAGTACCAGGGGGCTTACGAGCAGTACTTC. It yields the protein CASSQEYQGAYEQYF.

CDR3 amino acids: CASSSPNRGTQYF. The CDR3 nucleotides read TGTGCCAGCAGCTCCCCAAATCGGGGGACCCAGTACTTC. The V and J genes are TRBV9 and TRBJ2-5; TRBD2 is a possible D gene (5 bases). V lost 4 bases and J lost 7, with 14 bases in between. Germline CDR1 and CDR2: SGDLS and YYNGEE. The CDR3 covers 13 residues.

V usage is TRBV30 and J usage is TRBJ2-6, with no clear D. The germline CDR1 and CDR2 sequences are GTSNPN and SVGIG (reference sequence). The CDR3 is 14 amino acids. The CDR3 coding sequence is TGTGCTACCGGGTCCCGCTCTGGGGCCAACGTCCTGACTTTC. Protein product: CATGSRSGANVLTF. Using reference TRBV30 and TRBJ2-6 for the parts outside the CDR3, the full variable domain is SQTIHQWPATLVQPVGSPLSLECTVEGTSNPNLYWYRQAAGRGLQLLFYSVGIGQISSEVPQNLSASRPQDRQFILSSKKLLLSDSGFYLCATGSRSGANVLTFGAGSRLTVL.

J is TRBJ2-3 and V is TRBV2, with 12 positions matching TRBD2. V lost 2 bases and J lost 0; bases outside the gene matches: 15. CDR1 and CDR2 from the germline V gene are SNHLY and FYNNEI. The CDR3 is 21 amino acids. The CDR3 sequence: CASSERASGGVASTSTDTQYF. The DNA of the CDR3 is TGTGCCAGCAGTGAAAGGGCTAGCGGGGGGGTGGCCAGCACCAGCACAGATACGCAGTATTTT.

The rearrangement joins TRBV10-2 to TRBJ2-1, with 7 bases lining up with TRBD2. This CDR3 has 14 amino acids. With 2 bases clipped from V and 6 bases from J, the junction kept 4 bases outside the gene matches. CDR1 and CDR2 (germline): WSHSY, SAAADI. CDR3 coding DNA: TGCGCCAGCAGTGAGGGTCGGGGGGTCAATGAGCAGTTCTTC. This translates into CASSEGRGVNEQFF.

This rearrangement joins TRBV4-1 to TRBJ1-4; 8 bases agree with TRBD1. This CDR3 region has 15 residues. Germline CDR1 reads MGHRA; CDR2 reads YSYEKL. The ends lost 3 bases at V and 8 bases at J; junction bases unmatched: 8. The CDR3 is CASSQSWDRSEKLFF. Here the CDR3 DNA reads TGCGCCAGCAGCCAGTCCTGGGACAGGAGCGAAAAACTGTTTTTT.

V is TRBV7-9 and J is TRBJ2-4, with D possibly matching TRBD1 (5 bases). V was shortened by 3 bases and J by 5 bases, with 14 bases between the two germline ends. CDR3 length equals 15 residues. CDR1 SEHNR and CDR2 FQNEAQ come from the germline V gene (reference sequence). The CDR3 reads CASSLLQGLENIQYF. The CDR3 DNA reads as TGTGCCAGCAGCTTGCTTCAGGGTCTCGAAAACATTCAGTACTTC.